Following are 23 T cell receptor beta chains from one sample sequenced in a study of vaccination and CD4 T cells after COVID-19. At the Johns Hopkins FTIC core, DNA taken from cultured CD4+ T cells was sequenced by way of the Oncomine TCR Beta short-read assay. One entry per CDR3 protein results from TCRdb running MiXCR on the PCR reads. The data show 15,000 to 20,000 distinct CDR3 sequences, around 58% seen once. As for treatment: roughly 10-day PBMC culture with coronavirus spike peptide pools or control peptides (ViraFEST assay). What these receptors recognize is not known. Material for sequencing was CD4+ T cells from blood, cultured in vitro. Source of these receptors: a human donor who had recovered from COVID-19.

The V gene is TRBV15, the J gene TRBJ1-2, with TRBD1 identical over 8 bases. J gave up 2 bases and V 6 bases, and 17 bases lay outside the gene matches. Germline lookup yields CDR1 LNHNV and CDR2 YYDKDF (reference sequence). This CDR3 contains 18 residues. The DNA for the CDR3 is TGTGCCACCAGGACGGCGCTGTTGGACAGGGCAAACAACTATGGCTACACCTTC. Its translation is CATRTALLDRANNYGYTF.

This sequence joins TRBV6-5 and TRBJ2-3, with a tentative D call TRBD2 (5 bases). Germline CDR1 and CDR2: MNHEY and SVGAGI. Between the trimmed V and J ends, which lost 0 bases and 5 bases, there was a span of 12 bases. This CDR3 is built from 15 residues. The CDR3 coding sequence is TGTGCCAGCAGTTACTCCGCGGGTCGGGGAGATACGCAGTATTTT. Amino acids: CASSYSAGRGDTQYF.

V and J are TRBV6-2 or TRBV6-3 and TRBJ1-2, with D tentatively TRBD1 (5 bases). V was cut by 2 bases and J by 4 bases, with 14 bases left in between. The CDR3 runs to 15 residues. Germline assignment: CDR1 MNHEY and CDR2 SVGEGT. CDR3 nucleotides: TGTGCCAGCAGTTACGGGGGGTTACCTCTCTATGGCTACACCTTC. Amino acid sequence: CASSYGGLPLYGYTF.

This clonotype appeared once. The genes are TRBV10-3 and TRBJ1-2, with D tentatively TRBD1 (5 bases). Germline lookup yields CDR1 ENHRY and CDR2 SYGVKD. The CDR3 has 16 amino acids. Trimming took 4 bases from V and 3 from J, leaving 18 bases between them. CDR3 sequence (DNA): TGTGCCATCAGTGTAGGCGAGGGACTTCGAGACTATGGCTACACCTTC. Protein sequence: CAISVGEGLRDYGYTF.

The chain uses TRBV7-2 and TRBJ1-5; TRBD1 matches at 8 bases. The CDR3 spans 15 residues. Germline V gene sequence: CDR1 SGHTA, CDR2 FQGNSA. V was pared by 5 bases and J by 6 bases, with 9 bases of the junction left unmatched. The CDR3 protein is CASSIGQGEGQPQHF. In DNA form, the CDR3 reads TGTGCCAGCAGCATCGGACAGGGAGAGGGTCAGCCCCAGCATTTT.

The chain carries TRBV19 and TRBJ1-5; 8 bases are shared with TRBD1. Trimming at V came to 5 bases and at J to 7 bases, leaving 4 bases not matched to a gene. This CDR3 is built from 13 residues. The V gene's germline CDR1 is LNHDA and CDR2 SQIVND (reference sequence). The CDR3 loop is CASSGTGEQPQHF. Written as DNA, the CDR3 is TGTGCCAGTAGTGGGACAGGAGAGCAGCCCCAGCATTTT.

This clonotype was found a few times. The chain has TRBV27 and TRBJ2-3; 7 nucleotides agree with TRBD2. CDR3 length equals 17 residues. V was clipped by 2 bases and J by 6 bases; unmatched bases: 14. The germline gives CDR1 MNHEY, CDR2 SMNVEV (reference sequence). CDR3 loop: CASSLQRGGPNSDTQYF. CDR3 in DNA: TGTGCCAGCAGTTTACAGCGGGGAGGCCCCAACAGCGATACGCAGTATTTT.

Only a few counts were recorded for this clonotype. A read error may produce the germline difference seen at one junction end. This sequence joins TRBV20-1 and TRBJ1-6, with 8 bases aligning to TRBD1. The CDR3 is 14 residues long. The germline CDR1 and CDR2 sequences are DFQATT and SNEGSKA (reference sequence). The CDR3 is CSASEGQENSPLHF. The CDR3 DNA is TGCAGTGCTAGCGAGGGACAGGAAAATTCACCTCTCCACTTT.

The V call is TRBV6-2 or TRBV6-3, the J call TRBJ2-1, with 8 bases matching TRBD2. Germline values: CDR1 MNHEY, CDR2 SVGEGT. J was trimmed by 10 bases and V by 6 bases; bases with no gene match: 11. CDR3 size: 14 residues. The CDR3 reads CASSKRFGGREQFF. In DNA form, the CDR3 reads TGTGCCAGCAGCAAGAGGTTCGGCGGGAGGGAGCAGTTCTTC.

V usage is TRBV11-2 and J usage is TRBJ1-2; 7 bases are shared with TRBD1. V lost 0 bases to trimming and J lost 5 bases; unmatched junction nucleotides: 3. Germline CDR1 is SGHAT and CDR2 is FQNNGV. The CDR3 runs to 14 residues. CDR3 in amino acids: CASSLEGGPYGYTF. The CDR3 region has the DNA TGTGCCAGCAGCTTAGAAGGGGGCCCATATGGCTACACCTTC.

The genes are TRBV29-1 and TRBJ2-5, with TRBD2 matching over 7 bases. The CDR3 is 13 residues long. The ends lost 2 bases at V and 2 bases at J; junction bases unmatched: 2. The V gene's germline CDR1 is SQVTM and CDR2 ANQGSEA. The DNA for the CDR3 is TGCAGCGTTGAACCAGCGGGACAAGAGACCCAGTACTTC. It yields the protein CSVEPAGQETQYF.

CDR3 region: CASSGRTSGIGEQYF. CDR3 nucleotide sequence: TGTGCCAGCAGTGGCCGGACTAGCGGGATCGGAGAGCAGTACTTC. The V call is TRBV2, the J call TRBJ2-7; 12 nucleotides line up with TRBD2. V shed 4 bases and J 7 bases; nucleotides not matched to a gene: 8. In germline, CDR1 is SNHLY, CDR2 FYNNEI. This CDR3 is 15 amino acids long.

This clonotype was observed a few times. The V and J genes are TRBV2 and TRBJ1-6; unclear D gene. This CDR3 has 14 residues. Germline V lookup: CDR1 SNHLY, CDR2 FYNNEI. The ends were cut back, 2 bases at V and 11 bases at J, with 13 bases in the middle. The CDR3 nucleotides read TGTGCCAGCAGTGAATCGGTCATTCTTCCACCCCTCCACTTT. Translated: CASSESVILPPLHF.

This clonotype was seen a few times. The chain joins TRBV24-1 to TRBJ1-5; 7 bases are a match to TRBD1. The length of the CDR3 is 15 residues. The germline CDR1 and CDR2 sequences are KGHDR and SFDVKD. V shed 3 bases and J 3 bases; nucleotides not matched to a gene: 4. DNA of the CDR3: TGTGCCACCAGTGATCCCACAGGGGACAATCAGCCCCAGCATTTT. It translates to CATSDPTGDNQPQHF.

In its sample, this clonotype was seen a few times. The chain is built from TRBV6-7 and TRBJ1-5; D is uncertain. TRBV6-7 belongs to the ORF category, with a function that is uncertain. The CDR3 runs 15 residues. Trimming removed 0 bases from V and 12 bases from J, with 18 bases in between. The CDR3 nucleotides are TGTGCCAGCAGTTACTCTCAAGCCCAGGAAAAGGTCCAGCATTTT. This gives the protein CASSYSQAQEKVQHF.

This chain uses TRBV12-3 or TRBV12-4 with TRBJ2-3; D not certain. The ends were cut back, 5 bases at V and 7 bases at J, with 13 bases in the middle. The length of the CDR3 is 13 residues. CDR3 sequence reads: CASSLPNLHTQYF. CDR3 bases: TGTGCCAGCAGTCTTCCCAATCTTCATACGCAGTATTTT.

This clonotype came up a few times. The gene calls are TRBV24-1 and TRBJ2-2; 10 bases map to TRBD1. Germline values: CDR1 KGHDR, CDR2 SFDVKD. The CDR3 is 19 residues long. Germline trimming cut 3 bases from V and 1 base from J; bases unmatched to any gene: 10. This CDR3 reads CATSDAGTGVGRNTGELFF. The CDR3 DNA reads as TGTGCCACCAGTGATGCCGGGACAGGGGTGGGTAGGAACACCGGGGAGCTGTTTTTT.

The genes are TRBV25-1 and TRBJ1-4, with D unresolved. Germline V lookup: CDR1 MGHDK, CDR2 SYGVNS. V lost 6 bases and J lost 8, with 13 bases in between. The CDR3 length is 13 residues. For the CDR3, the DNA is TGTGCCAGCAGCTACCGACGGGAGGAAAAACTGTTTTTT. This gives the protein CASSYRREEKLFF.

This clonotype was counted a single time. This chain links TRBV6-1 with TRBJ2-5; 8 bases are a match to TRBD2. Germline assignment: CDR1 MNHNS and CDR2 SASEGT. V was clipped by 4 bases and J by 4 bases; unmatched bases: 5. The CDR3 has 14 amino acids. The DNA for the CDR3 is TGTGCCAGCAGTGCACTAGCGGACATAGAGACCCAGTACTTC. Its translation is CASSALADIETQYF.

This clonotype has just a few counts. The chain joins TRBV29-1 to TRBJ2-1; 12 positions match TRBD1. V was clipped by 7 bases and J by 7 bases; unmatched bases: 11. Germline CDR1 is SQVTM and CDR2 is ANQGSEA. The CDR3 sequence is 15 residues long. The CDR3: CSALPPGQGANEQFF. The DNA for the CDR3 is TGCAGCGCCCTGCCTCCGGGACAGGGGGCAAATGAGCAGTTCTTC.

This clonotype has more than one count but fewer than ten. The chain combines TRBV5-5 with TRBJ1-5, with D tentatively TRBD1 (5 bases). Germline V lookup: CDR1 SGHKS, CDR2 YYEKEE (reference sequence). V lost 5 bases, J lost 1 base, and 13 bases lay in between. This CDR3 spans 15 amino acids. In DNA, the CDR3 is TGTGCCAGCAGTGAAGGGACGTTGAGCAATCAGCCCCAGCATTTT. This sequence encodes CASSEGTLSNQPQHF.

The chain employs TRBV6-1 and TRBJ2-4, with D possibly matching TRBD2 (5 bases). This CDR3 contains 19 residues. The ends were cut back, 3 bases at V and 1 base at J, with 22 bases in the middle. In germline, CDR1 is MNHNS, CDR2 SASEGT. The CDR3 spells CASSDLRRQAASAKNIQYF. CDR3 nucleotides: TGTGCCAGCAGTGATCTACGAAGGCAAGCGGCTTCGGCCAAAAACATTCAGTACTTC.

V and J are TRBV20-1 and TRBJ2-3; D is ambiguous. V shed 2 bases and J shed 1 base, with 4 bases lying between them. The CDR3 is made up of 12 amino acids. Germline CDR1 is DFQATT and CDR2 is SNEGSKA (reference sequence). CDR3 sequence: CSARLGTDTQYF. Written as DNA, the CDR3 is TGCAGTGCTAGACTGGGCACAGATACGCAGTATTTT.